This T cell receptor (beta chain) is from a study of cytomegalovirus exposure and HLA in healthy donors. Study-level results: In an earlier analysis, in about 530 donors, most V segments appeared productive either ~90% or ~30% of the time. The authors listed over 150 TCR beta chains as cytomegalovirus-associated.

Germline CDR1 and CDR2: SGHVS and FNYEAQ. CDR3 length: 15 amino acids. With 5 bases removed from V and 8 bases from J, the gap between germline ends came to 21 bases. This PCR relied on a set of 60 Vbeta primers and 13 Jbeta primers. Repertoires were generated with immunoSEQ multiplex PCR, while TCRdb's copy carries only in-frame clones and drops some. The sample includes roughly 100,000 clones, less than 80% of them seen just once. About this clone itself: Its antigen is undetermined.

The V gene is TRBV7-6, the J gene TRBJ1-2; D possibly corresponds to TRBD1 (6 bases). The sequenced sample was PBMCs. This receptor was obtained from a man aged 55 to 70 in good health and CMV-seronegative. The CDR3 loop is CASSPTTGQIFGYTF. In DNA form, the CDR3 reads TGTGCCAGCAGCCCCACCACCGGACAGATATTCGGCTACACCTTC.